This T cell receptor (beta chain) was found in a study of identical twins. V lost 2 bases and J lost 11; bases outside the gene matches: 8. The CDR3 sequence is 14 residues long. MiXCR, applied by TCRdb to the 5' RACE reads, yields one record per CDR3 protein. The data contain roughly 1.6 million distinct CDR3 sequences, about 32% of them singletons. J is TRBJ2-5 and V is TRBV12-3 or TRBV12-4; 10 nucleotides align to TRBD2. The clonotype originates from a newborn girl in good health. The specimen sequenced was cord blood. DNA of the CDR3: TGTGCCAGCAGTTTAAGGCCACTAGCGGGACAGCAGTACTTC. It specifies CASSLRPLAGQQYF.